The 31 T cell receptor beta chains below were found in one sample sequenced in a study of cytomegalovirus exposure and HLA in healthy donors. Use of 60 Vbeta and 13 Jbeta primers characterized the PCR. Produced via immunoSEQ multiplex PCR; TCRdb's table is partial and in-frame only. Its clone listing holds around 140,000 clones. Sequencing was done on a sample of PBMCs. These receptors all stem from a woman aged 40 to 50 in good health and CMV-seropositive.

The CDR3 DNA reads TGTGCCAGCAGCCTTTTAGGAGGGATCGATGAGCAGTTCTTC. The encoded protein is CASSLLGGIDEQFF. V usage is TRBV14 and J usage is TRBJ2-1; possibly TRBD2 for D (6 bases). Trimming shortened V by 4 bases and J by 8 bases, and 15 bases separated the two germline ends. Germline V gives CDR1 SGHDN, CDR2 FVKESK. This CDR3 is built from 14 residues.

This chain links TRBV10-1 with TRBJ1-1; D ambiguous. The length of the CDR3 is 13 residues. V lost 3 bases and J lost 4, with 9 bases in between. The V gene's germline CDR1 is WNHNN and CDR2 SYGVQD (reference sequence). The CDR3 DNA reads as TGCGCCAGCAGTGAAGCAGGAGGCACTGAAGCTTTCTTT. It yields the protein CASSEAGGTEAFF.

The chain is built from TRBV28 and TRBJ1-1; 9 positions agree with TRBD1. This CDR3 is 14 amino acids long. Germline V gives CDR1 MDHEN, CDR2 SYDVKM. The V and J ends lost 8 bases and 7 bases, in that order; junction bases with no gene match: 11. Here the CDR3 reads CASGRDREYFEAFF. CDR3 DNA: TGTGCCAGCGGTCGGGACAGGGAATATTTTGAAGCTTTCTTT.

The chain recombines TRBV6-5 with TRBJ1-1, with 7 bases fitting TRBD1. The CDR3 extends over 15 amino acids. Germline-derived CDR1 and CDR2 are MNHEY and SVGAGI. V was pared by 6 bases and J by 5 bases, with 12 bases of the junction left unmatched. CDR3 residues: CASRISRDSLTEAFF. CDR3 DNA sequence: TGTGCCAGCAGAATATCCCGGGACAGCTTAACTGAAGCTTTCTTT.

V usage is TRBV29-1 and J usage is TRBJ2-7; tentative D call: TRBD2 (6 bases). The CDR3 runs to 16 residues. Trimming left V 1 base short and J 5 bases short, with 21 bases between. Germline CDR1 SQVTM, CDR2 ANQGSEA. The CDR3 protein is CSVEVLRLGGFHEQYF. The CDR3 nucleotides are TGCAGCGTTGAAGTCTTGCGGCTAGGAGGGTTCCACGAGCAGTACTTC.

The genes are TRBV2 and TRBJ2-7; unclear D gene. Trimming removed 7 bases at V and 0 bases at J, with 10 bases between. The CDR3 sequence is 13 residues long. The V gene's germline CDR1 is SNHLY and CDR2 FYNNEI. CDR3 region: CASIFSLSYEQYF. The CDR3 region has the DNA TGTGCCAGCATTTTTAGCCTCTCCTACGAGCAGTACTTC.

The chain couples TRBV5-1 to TRBJ2-7; D remains ambiguous. Germline values: CDR1 SGHRS, CDR2 YFSETQ. The CDR3 is 14 residues long. Trimming removed 0 bases from V and 2 bases from J, with 9 bases in between. CDR3 bases: TGCGCCAGCAGCTTGGATTACAGACCCTACGAGCAGTACTTC. Its translation: CASSLDYRPYEQYF. The full variable domain, completed using reference TRBV5-1 and TRBJ2-7, is KAGVTQTPRYLIKTRGQQVTLSCSPISGHRSVSWYQQTPGQGLQFLFEYFSETQRNKGNFPGRFSGRQFSNSRSEMNVSTLELGDSALYLCASSLDYRPYEQYFGPGTRLTVT.

The chain carries TRBV4-2 and TRBJ2-3; TRBD2 is a possible D gene (5 bases). The CDR3 is made up of 16 amino acids. CDR1 LGHNA and CDR2 YNFKEQ come from the germline V gene. The germline V and J ends were trimmed by 3 bases and 1 base, with 14 bases remaining between them. CDR3 DNA: TGTGCCAGCAGCCAGGGAACTACCGGGGGCACAGATACGCAGTATTTT. Protein: CASSQGTTGGTDTQYF.

This chain uses TRBV5-6 with TRBJ2-1; 9 nucleotides agree with TRBD2. The V segment lost 4 bases and the J segment 6 bases; nucleotides outside the gene matches: 11. Germline V lookup: CDR1 SGHDT, CDR2 YYEEEE. CDR3 size: 16 residues. CDR3 in DNA: TGTGCCAGCAGCCTCCTACTAGCGGGCCGCCTCAATGAGCAGTTCTTC. This sequence encodes CASSLLLAGRLNEQFF.

The CDR3 nucleotides read TGTGCCAGCAGTCCCTGGGGGCAAACCTACGAGCAGTACTTC. It translates to CASSPWGQTYEQYF. The chain is built from TRBV6-1 and TRBJ2-7; a weak D match, TRBD1 (6 bases). V was cut by 5 bases and J by 2 bases, with 13 bases left in between. Germline loops: CDR1 MNHNS, CDR2 SASEGT. This CDR3 spans 14 amino acids.

The CDR3 spells CASSPGTSGRGEYF. The CDR3 DNA sequence: TGTGCCAGCAGCCCTGGGACTAGCGGGAGGGGAGAGTATTTT. This chain uses TRBV4-2 with TRBJ2-3, with TRBD2 matching 16 bases. With 4 bases clipped from V and 13 bases from J, the junction kept 5 bases outside the gene matches. The CDR3 runs to 14 residues. Looked up from germline, CDR1 is LGHNA and CDR2 is YNFKEQ.

V usage is TRBV10-3 and J usage is TRBJ2-3; possibly TRBD2 for D (6 bases). Germline loops: CDR1 ENHRY, CDR2 SYGVKD. V gave up 7 bases and J gave up 0 bases, with 11 bases separating them. The CDR3 contains 14 residues. This CDR3 reads CAITGTASTDTQYF. The CDR3 coding sequence is TGTGCCATCACCGGGACTGCTAGCACAGATACGCAGTATTTT.

The rearrangement joins TRBV5-1 to TRBJ1-4; D perhaps matches TRBD1 (5 bases). This CDR3 has 16 residues. Trimming stripped 4 bases from V and 2 bases from J, with 15 bases between. The germline V gene has CDR1 SGHRS and CDR2 YFSETQ. CDR3 DNA: TGCGCCAGCAGCCCCGGAACGGGGGTCACTAATGAAAAACTGTTTTTT. Protein sequence: CASSPGTGVTNEKLFF.

The V call is TRBV11-2, the J call TRBJ1-1; D not resolved. This CDR3 contains 14 residues. Germline-derived CDR1 and CDR2 are SGHAT and FQNNGV. Between the trimmed V and J ends, which lost 7 bases and 2 bases, there was a span of 14 bases. CDR3 nucleotide sequence: TGTGCCAGCATCACGACAATCCCAAACACTGAAGCTTTCTTT. Its translation: CASITTIPNTEAFF.

The V call is TRBV5-1, the J call TRBJ2-3; 8 positions agree with TRBD2. This CDR3 contains 17 residues. Looked up from germline, CDR1 is SGHRS and CDR2 is YFSETQ. J gave up 3 bases and V 1 base, and 10 bases lay outside the gene matches. The CDR3 DNA reads TGCGCCAGCAGCTTGAGGGGACGGGAGGGCCGAACAGATACGCAGTATTTT. Its protein product is CASSLRGREGRTDTQYF.

The rearrangement links TRBV2 to TRBJ2-2, with D possibly matching TRBD2 (5 bases). This CDR3 is built from 13 residues. CDR1 SNHLY and CDR2 FYNNEI come from the germline V gene. The V end lost 5 bases, the J end lost 7 bases, and 11 bases lay between the germline ends. The CDR3 protein is CASSLAWGGELFF. The CDR3 nucleotides read TGTGCCAGCAGTTTAGCGTGGGGCGGGGAGCTGTTTTTT.

The V gene is TRBV6-4, the J gene TRBJ2-3; 7 bases are shared with TRBD2. V dropped 2 bases and J dropped 4; count of bases not matched to a gene: 3. CDR1 is MRHNA and CDR2 is SNTAGT in the germline V gene. The length of the CDR3 is 14 residues. The CDR3 spells CASSDTSDADTQYF. CDR3 nucleotides: TGTGCCAGCAGTGACACTAGCGACGCAGATACGCAGTATTTT.

The V gene is TRBV27, the J gene TRBJ1-2, with TRBD1 matching over 10 bases. There are 15 residues in the CDR3. The J segment lost 8 bases and the V segment lost 4 bases, leaving 10 bases of the junction unmatched. Germline-derived CDR1 and CDR2 are MNHEY and SMNVEV (reference sequence). DNA for the CDR3: TGTGCCAGCAGTTCATACGACAGGGGGCTAGGGGGCTACACCTTC. Amino acids: CASSSYDRGLGGYTF.

The chain joins TRBV7-6 to TRBJ1-2; D uncertain. The CDR3 consists of 16 residues. V lost 5 bases, J lost 3 bases, and 19 bases lay in between. Germline assignment: CDR1 SGHVS and CDR2 FNYEAQ. In DNA, the CDR3 is TGTGCCAGCAGCGACGGGTCGGGGATTGGGGACTATGGCTACACCTTC. Protein product: CASSDGSGIGDYGYTF. Based on the CDR3 plus reference TRBV7-6 and TRBJ1-2, the full variable domain is GAGVSQSPRYKVTKRGQDVALRCDPISGHVSLYWYRQALGQGPEFLTYFNYEAQQDKSGLPNDRFSAERPEGSISTLTIQRTEQRDSAMYRCASSDGSGIGDYGYTFGSGTRLTVV.

The V gene is TRBV5-6, the J gene TRBJ2-5, with 10 positions matching TRBD1. With V trimmed by 6 bases and J by 6 bases, 8 bases remained unmatched. Germline V gene data show CDR1 as SGHDT and CDR2 as YYEEEE. The CDR3 extends over 14 amino acids. The CDR3 here is CASTRQGARQTQYF. For the CDR3, the DNA is TGTGCCAGCACCAGACAGGGGGCCCGTCAGACCCAGTACTTC.

The V call is TRBV5-1, the J call TRBJ2-7; TRBD1 aligns across 8 bases. Germline assignment: CDR1 SGHRS and CDR2 YFSETQ. V shed 4 bases and J 6 bases; nucleotides not matched to a gene: 3. The CDR3 is 12 residues long. In DNA form, the CDR3 reads TGCGCCAGCAGCGCAGGGACAGGCGAGCAGTACTTC. Translating gives CASSAGTGEQYF.

This rearrangement joins TRBV27 to TRBJ2-3; maybe TRBD1 (5 bases). The V end was cut by 5 bases, the J end by 1 base, with 13 bases between. The germline CDR1 and CDR2 sequences are MNHEY and SMNVEV (reference sequence). The CDR3 spans 15 residues. This CDR3 is CASSIAGLGTDTQYF. Written as DNA, the CDR3 is TGTGCCAGCAGTATCGCAGGGTTAGGCACAGATACGCAGTATTTT.

This chain uses TRBV29-1 with TRBJ2-1, with 7 bases identical to TRBD1. The CDR3 loop spans 15 amino acids. Germline-derived CDR1 and CDR2 are SQVTM and ANQGSEA. The V gene end was trimmed by 6 bases and the J gene end by 1 base; junction bases not matched to a gene: 9. As DNA, the CDR3 is TGCAGCGTAGCGAACGCGGACAGGTCCTACAATGAGCAGTTCTTC. It specifies CSVANADRSYNEQFF.

J is TRBJ2-3 and V is TRBV29-1; the match to TRBD1 covers 12 bases. Germline CDR1 reads SQVTM; CDR2 reads ANQGSEA. V shed 4 bases, J shed 2 bases, and the junction held 4 bases outside the gene matches. The CDR3 runs to 15 residues. CDR3 sequence reads: CSVGGGQGATDTQYF. DNA for the CDR3: TGCAGCGTTGGGGGGGGACAGGGGGCCACAGATACGCAGTATTTT.

CDR3 DNA: TGTGCCAGCAGTGCCCGAAGGGGACAGCGTCTTCTAGGGGGCTACACCTTC. Protein product: CASSARRGQRLLGGYTF. J is TRBJ1-2 and V is TRBV25-1; TRBD1 matches at 7 bases. The CDR3 loop spans 17 amino acids. CDR1 MGHDK and CDR2 SYGVNS come from the germline V gene. V lost 4 bases, J lost 8 bases, and 19 bases stayed unmatched.

The chain couples TRBV6-6 to TRBJ2-5, with D possibly being TRBD2 (5 bases). Per the germline V gene, CDR1 is MNHNY and CDR2 is SVGAGI (reference sequence). This CDR3 is built from 13 residues. V lost 8 bases to trimming and J lost 1 base, with 11 bases between them. In DNA form, the CDR3 reads TGTGCCAGCTCGCGCGGGCCCCAAGAGACCCAGTACTTC. Protein: CASSRGPQETQYF.

The chain is built from TRBV29-1 and TRBJ1-1, with a possible D match to TRBD1 (5 bases). The CDR3 length is 13 residues. Germline assignment: CDR1 SQVTM and CDR2 ANQGSEA. V was trimmed by 0 bases and J by 3 bases, leaving 8 bases between them. CDR3 loop: CSVEEGADTEAFF. The CDR3 DNA sequence: TGCAGCGTTGAAGAAGGGGCGGACACTGAAGCTTTCTTT.

The chain joins TRBV9 to TRBJ1-4, with D possibly TRBD1 on 5 matching bases. Germline V CDR1 and CDR2: SGDLS, YYNGEE. V was clipped by 4 bases and J by 5 bases, with 12 bases between them. The CDR3 sequence is 14 residues long. CDR3: CASSLSKGNEKLFF. CDR3 nucleotides: TGTGCCAGCAGCCTGAGTAAGGGGAATGAAAAACTGTTTTTT.

The chain employs TRBV7-3 and TRBJ2-2; 8 positions agree with TRBD1. Germline CDR1 is SGHTA and CDR2 is FQGTGA. Losses at the gene ends were 5 bases for V and 3 bases for J; bases not matched to a gene: 5. The CDR3 runs 15 residues. CDR3 nucleotides: TGTGCCAGCAGCCAGACAGGGGCGGACACCGGGGAGCTGTTTTTT. Protein: CASSQTGADTGELFF. Combining the CDR3 with reference TRBV7-3 and TRBJ2-2 gives the whole variable domain GAGVSQTPSNKVTEKGKYVELRCDPISGHTALYWYRQSLGQGPEFLIYFQGTGAADDSGLPNDRFFAVRPEGSVSTLKIQRTERGDSAVYLCASSQTGADTGELFFGEGSRLTVL.

V is TRBV7-8 and J is TRBJ2-5; D unclear. Germline lookup yields CDR1 SGHVS and CDR2 FQNEAQ. V lost 3 bases to trimming and J lost 5 bases, with 7 bases between them. The CDR3 is 12 amino acids. The CDR3: CASSFLQETQYF. CDR3 bases: TGTGCCAGCAGCTTTTTGCAGGAGACCCAGTACTTC.

The chain is built from TRBV10-3 and TRBJ1-2, with TRBD1 identical over 11 bases. The germline gives CDR1 ENHRY, CDR2 SYGVKD. The V gene end was trimmed by 5 bases and the J gene end by 5 bases; junction bases not matched to a gene: 4. The CDR3 sequence is 14 residues long. The CDR3 DNA reads TGTGCCATCAGTTTAGGACAGGGGGCGTATGGCTACACCTTC. It yields the protein CAISLGQGAYGYTF.